What follows are 28 T cell receptor beta chains derived from one specimen sequenced in a study of EBV T-cell therapy then PD-1 blockade in nasopharyngeal carcinoma. Treatment meaning: AdE1-LMPpoly-expanded autologous EBV-specific T-cell therapy followed by anti-PD-1 nivolumab. Antigens of these TCRs are unknown. The protocol was immunoSEQ multiplex PCR, while the TCRdb copy is restricted to in-frame clones and leaves out a portion. The sample lists about 22,000 clones; roughly four fifths were seen once. This specimen was CD8+ T cells from blood, taken at day -245 from a patient whose treatment included autologous EBV-specific T cells and nivolumab. These receptors were taken from a middle-aged man with nasopharyngeal carcinoma.

This chain links TRBV27 with TRBJ1-1; D ambiguous. This CDR3 comprises 14 residues. Germline lookup yields CDR1 MNHEY and CDR2 SMNVEV (reference sequence). V shed 3 bases and J shed 1 base, with 9 bases lying between them. CDR3 coding DNA: TGTGCCAGCAGTTTGCTATCAACGAACACTGAAGCTTTCTTT. Its protein is CASSLLSTNTEAFF.

The J gene is TRBJ1-6, the V gene TRBV27, with 7 bases identical to TRBD1. The CDR3 loop spans 14 amino acids. The germline gives CDR1 MNHEY, CDR2 SMNVEV (reference sequence). The V and J ends lost 7 bases and 9 bases, in that order; junction bases with no gene match: 9. This chain's CDR3 is CASNPGTVSSPLHF. The CDR3 coding sequence is TGTGCCAGCAATCCTGGGACAGTCTCTTCACCCCTCCACTTT.

The gene calls are TRBV6-1 and TRBJ2-3; 9 nucleotides line up with TRBD1. Germline lookup yields CDR1 MNHNS and CDR2 SASEGT. The CDR3 totals 16 residues. V shed 3 bases and J 0 bases; nucleotides not matched to a gene: 4. The CDR3 loop reads CASSDRTGASTDTQYF. The DNA for the CDR3 is TGTGCCAGCAGTGACAGGACAGGGGCGAGCACAGATACGCAGTATTTT.

The gene calls are TRBV7-9 and TRBJ2-1; 10 bases agree with TRBD2. J gave up 1 base and V 3 bases, and 9 bases lay outside the gene matches. The CDR3 is 18 amino acids. Germline V gene data show CDR1 as SEHNR and CDR2 as FQNEAQ (reference sequence). The CDR3 coding sequence is TGTGCCAGCAGCTTCCCCTCGGGACTAGCGATTTCCTACAATGAGCAGTTCTTC. Translation gives CASSFPSGLAISYNEQFF. Drawing the rest from reference TRBV7-9 and TRBJ2-1, the complete variable domain is DTGVSQNPRHKITKRGQNVTFRCDPISEHNRLYWYRQTLGQGPEFLTYFQNEAQLEKSRLLSDRFSAERPKGSFSTLEIQRTEQGDSAMYLCASSFPSGLAISYNEQFFGPGTRLTVL.

The rearrangement links TRBV13 to TRBJ2-1; no definite D call. The CDR3 contains 13 residues. Looked up from germline, CDR1 is PRHDT and CDR2 is FYEKMQ (reference sequence). V lost 5 bases and J lost 9, with 14 bases in between. The CDR3: CASSLPSDGEQFF. CDR3 bases: TGTGCCAGCAGCCTCCCATCCGACGGTGAGCAGTTCTTC.

The chain joins TRBV7-9 to TRBJ2-1; TRBD2 matches at 8 bases. This CDR3 has 16 amino acids. V lost 1 base to trimming and J lost 7 bases; unmatched junction nucleotides: 9. Per germline, CDR1 SEHNR and CDR2 FQNEAQ (reference sequence). As DNA, the CDR3 is TGTGCCAGCAGCTTAGTTCAGGCTAGCGGGCAAAATGAGCAGTTCTTC. It is translated as CASSLVQASGQNEQFF.

This chain joins TRBV25-1 and TRBJ1-1; 10 nucleotides align to TRBD1. The CDR3 length is 15 residues. The V gene's germline CDR1 is MGHDK and CDR2 SYGVNS. V dropped 4 bases and J dropped 3; count of bases not matched to a gene: 5. The DNA of the CDR3 is TGTGCCAGCAGTGGTCGACAGGGGGCTTACACTGAAGCTTTCTTT. This gives the protein CASSGRQGAYTEAFF.

The genes are TRBV4-1 and TRBJ2-1, with a weak D call TRBD1 (7 bases). Per germline, CDR1 MGHRA and CDR2 YSYEKL. V dropped 1 base and J dropped 0 bases, with 19 bases sitting between them. CDR3 length: 19 residues. The CDR3 reads CASSQGGSGQASSYNEQFF. CDR3 coding DNA: TGCGCCAGCAGCCAAGGGGGTAGCGGACAGGCGAGCTCCTACAATGAGCAGTTCTTC.

This rearrangement joins TRBV6-5 to TRBJ2-1; 9 positions match TRBD1. This CDR3 spans 14 amino acids. Looked up from germline, CDR1 is MNHEY and CDR2 is SVGAGI. The trim removed 8 bases at V and 7 bases at J, leaving 9 bases unmatched. The CDR3 DNA reads TGTGCCAGCGGCCCCGGGACAGGGCCGAATGAGCAGTTCTTC. Translating it yields CASGPGTGPNEQFF.

This chain joins TRBV19 and TRBJ2-2; D not resolved. Trimming left V 7 bases short and J 1 base short, with 16 bases between. The CDR3 is made up of 16 amino acids. CDR1 and CDR2 from the germline V gene are LNHDA and SQIVND (reference sequence). The CDR3 loop is CASMETYPLNTGELFF. CDR3 DNA: TGTGCCAGTATGGAAACCTACCCCTTGAACACCGGGGAGCTGTTTTTT.

This clone was counted once. V gene TRBV2 combines with J gene TRBJ2-1; 9 bases are shared with TRBD2. Germline loops: CDR1 SNHLY, CDR2 FYNNEI. The CDR3 spans 15 residues. With V trimmed by 6 bases and J by 10 bases, 13 bases remained unmatched. The CDR3 DNA reads as TGTGCCAGCAGGGCGGGACTAGCCTCTGTAATGGAGCAGTTCTTC. Protein product: CASRAGLASVMEQFF.

J is TRBJ2-5 and V is TRBV7-2; 10 positions match TRBD1. The junction had 6 bases not matched to a gene; V was cut back by 6 bases and J by 5 bases. This CDR3 is 14 amino acids long. CDR1 is SGHTA, CDR2 FQGNSA, per germline. The CDR3 here is CASRRQGARETQYF. The CDR3 region has the DNA TGTGCCAGCAGGCGACAGGGGGCGAGGGAGACCCAGTACTTC. Supplemented by reference TRBV7-2 and TRBJ2-5, the full variable domain reads GAGVSQSPSNKVTEKGKDVELRCDPISGHTALYWYRQSLGQGLEFLIYFQGNSAPDKSGLPSDRFSAERTGGSVSTLTIQRTQQEDSAVYLCASRRQGARETQYFGPGTRLLVL.

This clone turned up a few times. The chain is built from TRBV7-2 and TRBJ2-3; TRBD2 matches 11 bases. Germline CDR1 reads SGHTA; CDR2 reads FQGNSA. The trim removed 5 bases at V and 5 bases at J, leaving 3 bases unmatched. The CDR3 covers 14 residues. The CDR3 loop is CASSNGLAGDTQYF. DNA of the CDR3: TGTGCCAGCAGCAACGGACTAGCGGGAGATACGCAGTATTTT.

V and J are TRBV30 and TRBJ2-5; 10 bases are a match to TRBD1. The CDR3 has 14 amino acids. CDR1 is GTSNPN, CDR2 SVGIG, per germline (reference sequence). The J segment lost 5 bases and the V segment lost 4 bases, leaving 7 bases of the junction unmatched. Here the CDR3 reads CAWTPGTGAETQYF. In DNA, the CDR3 is TGTGCCTGGACTCCCGGGACAGGGGCCGAGACCCAGTACTTC.

The chain recombines TRBV5-4 with TRBJ1-3, with no clear D. CDR3 length equals 19 residues. Germline V gene lookup returns CDR1 SGHNT and CDR2 YYREEE (reference sequence). V was cut by 0 bases and J by 0 bases, with 19 bases left in between. The CDR3 loop reads CASSLVGSRPDASGNTIYF. The CDR3 coding sequence is TGTGCCAGCAGCTTGGTAGGTTCCAGACCTGACGCCTCTGGAAACACCATATATTTT.

The gene calls are TRBV5-8 and TRBJ1-3; D uncertain. Germline CDR1 SGHTS, CDR2 YDEGEE. V shed 2 bases and J shed 8 bases, with 11 bases lying between them. This CDR3 has 13 residues. CDR3 nucleotides: TGTGCCAGCAGCTTTACCGGGTTTGACACCATATATTTT. Encoded protein: CASSFTGFDTIYF.

With respect to this clone: The sample contains more than one DNA sequence encoding this CDR3. V is TRBV6-4 and J is TRBJ2-3, with TRBD2 identical over 10 bases. The CDR3 spans 15 residues. Losses at the gene ends were 4 bases for V and 2 bases for J; bases not matched to a gene: 3. Germline lookup yields CDR1 MRHNA and CDR2 SNTAGT. The CDR3 is CASSATSGDTDTQYF. In nucleotides, the CDR3 is TGTGCCAGCAGTGCAACTAGCGGGGACACAGATACGCAGTATTTT.

This chain joins TRBV2 and TRBJ2-2, with TRBD1 matching 7 bases. This CDR3 comprises 14 residues. J gave up 7 bases and V 6 bases, and 8 bases lay outside the gene matches. Germline V CDR1 and CDR2: SNHLY, FYNNEI. This CDR3 is CASRGQDLGGELFF. The CDR3 DNA reads TGTGCCAGCAGAGGACAGGATTTGGGCGGGGAGCTGTTTTTT.

The chain carries TRBV6-5 and TRBJ2-2; 10 bases agree with TRBD2. This CDR3 contains 16 residues. Germline CDR1 MNHEY, CDR2 SVGAGI. The J segment lost 6 bases and the V segment lost 2 bases, leaving 6 bases of the junction unmatched. CDR3 sequence reads: CASSYGLAGAAGELFF. CDR3 coding DNA: TGTGCCAGCAGTTACGGGCTAGCGGGGGCGGCCGGGGAGCTGTTTTTT.

V gene TRBV5-6 combines with J gene TRBJ1-3; 7 positions agree with TRBD1. Germline V gene sequence: CDR1 SGHDT, CDR2 YYEEEE. V gave up 3 bases and J gave up 0 bases; unmatched junction bases: 6. The CDR3 runs to 16 residues. The CDR3 region has the DNA TGTGCCAGCAGCTCGCTAAGGGACAGCTCTGGAAACACCATATATTTT. Its translation is CASSSLRDSSGNTIYF.

This clone was picked up a small number of times. The rearrangement links TRBV1 to TRBJ1-6; the DNA was not used to check the table's D call, TRBD1. TRBV1 is labeled a pseudogene. The CDR3 contains 17 residues. CDR3 protein: CTSSRDSKRDYNSPLHF. CDR3 sequence (DNA): TGCACCAGCAGCCGGGACAGTAAGAGGGACTATAATTCACCCCTCCACTTT.

The rearrangement joins TRBV6-4 to TRBJ2-2; D gene unclear. This CDR3 comprises 14 residues. CDR1 is MRHNA and CDR2 is SNTAGT in the germline V gene. Trimming removed 0 bases at V and 6 bases at J, with 8 bases between. This CDR3 is CASSDSREPGELFF. The CDR3 DNA reads TGTGCCAGCAGTGACTCGAGAGAGCCCGGGGAGCTGTTTTTT.

The chain combines TRBV6-2 or TRBV6-3 with TRBJ2-3; D may be TRBD1 (5 bases). Trimming left V 2 bases short and J 1 base short, with 10 bases between. This CDR3 is built from 15 residues. From germline, CDR1 is MNHEY and CDR2 SVGEGT. CDR3 loop: CASSYETGGTDTQYF. The CDR3, as DNA: TGTGCCAGCAGTTACGAAACAGGAGGCACAGATACGCAGTATTTT.

This chain links TRBV7-3 with TRBJ1-1; no reliable D call. The germline V gene encodes CDR1 SGHTA and CDR2 FQGTGA. V was clipped by 0 bases and J by 0 bases, with 2 bases between them. The length of the CDR3 is 13 residues. DNA for the CDR3: TGTGCCAGCAGCTTAACTCTGAACACTGAAGCTTTCTTT. Its translation is CASSLTLNTEAFF.

This sequence joins TRBV6-5 and TRBJ2-1, with TRBD2 matching 14 bases. Germline CDR1 MNHEY, CDR2 SVGAGI. The ends lost 4 bases at V and 7 bases at J; junction bases unmatched: 6. CDR3 length equals 16 residues. The CDR3 is CASSWGTSGGTNEQFF. CDR3 nucleotide sequence: TGTGCCAGCAGTTGGGGGACTAGCGGGGGTACAAATGAGCAGTTCTTC.

The gene calls are TRBV5-1 and TRBJ2-5; 10 bases are a match to TRBD2. Unmatched junction bases numbered 8, after V lost 0 bases and J lost 6 bases. Germline values: CDR1 SGHRS, CDR2 YFSETQ. The CDR3 extends over 16 amino acids. The CDR3 DNA follows: TGCGCCAGCAGCTTGGAGTTAGCGGGGGGCCTGAAGACCCAGTACTTC. Translation gives CASSLELAGGLKTQYF.

This chain links TRBV27 with TRBJ2-7; either TRBD1 or TRBD2 may supply D (5 bases each). Between the trimmed V and J ends, which lost 5 bases and 11 bases, there was a span of 13 bases. The V gene's germline CDR1 is MNHEY and CDR2 SMNVEV (reference sequence). The CDR3 is made up of 11 amino acids. CDR3 in amino acids: CASSSGGSEYF. Written as DNA, the CDR3 is TGTGCCAGCAGTAGTGGGGGTAGTGAGTACTTC.

This clone was seen once. J is TRBJ2-2 and V is TRBV7-8; possibly TRBD1 or TRBD2 for D (5 bases each). The V end lost 3 bases, the J end lost 7 bases, and 12 bases lay between the germline ends. CDR1 SGHVS and CDR2 FQNEAQ come from the germline V gene. This CDR3 comprises 14 residues. In DNA form, the CDR3 reads TGTGCCAGCAGCTTGGGGACCCCAGACGGGGAGCTGTTTTTT. It specifies CASSLGTPDGELFF.